These T cell receptor beta chains were read from a single sample in a study of T cells in Graves' hyperthyroidism and ophthalmopathy. Each CDR3 protein gets one entry after TCRdb re-called the multiplex PCR reads with MiXCR. The sample lists approximately 530,000 distinct CDR3 sequences, 20% seen once, with 45% to 50% in the top ten. The sequencing input was blood. These receptors were collected from a man aged 35 to 55 with Graves' ophthalmopathy. Each CDR3 is given with its conserved first and last residue. The order of the fields is D gene, J gene, V gene, clone size, CDR3 protein, CDR3 DNA. A D gene is named only where the DNA matches it firmly. The size entry is marked missing in some rows and otherwise reads once, few, many or a size class.

D: TRBD2; J: TRBJ2-7; V: TRBV19; size: .; CDR3: CASSIGGFGEQYF; DNA: TGTGCCAGTAGTATCGGGGGGTTCGGCGAGCAGTACTTC
D: .; J: TRBJ2-7; V: TRBV12-3/TRBV12-4; size: few; CDR3: CASSFQGLEPYEQYF; DNA: TGTGCCAGCAGTTTTCAGGGCCTGGAGCCCTACGAGCAGTACTTC
D: TRBD2; J: TRBJ2-2; V: TRBV6-1; size: .; CDR3: CASSEPPGTSGGGELFF; DNA: TGTGCCAGCAGTGAACCGCCCGGGACTAGCGGGGGCGGGGAGCTGTTTTTT
D: TRBD1; J: TRBJ2-7; V: TRBV28; size: .; CDR3: CASSRDSSLSCEQYF; DNA: TGTGCCAGCTCCCGGGACAGCTCCCTCTCCTGCGAGCAGTACTTC
D: TRBD1; J: TRBJ1-5; V: TRBV30; size: many; CDR3: CAWSPRGAQPQHF; DNA: TGTGCCTGGAGTCCCAGGGGGGCTCAGCCCCAGCATTTT
D: .; J: TRBJ2-1; V: TRBV28; size: .; CDR3: CASSSDLREQFF; DNA: TGTGCCAGCAGCTCCGACCTTAGGGAGCAGTTCTTC
D: TRBD2; J: TRBJ2-1; V: TRBV6-2/TRBV6-3; size: .; CDR3: CASSPGTSGTEQFF; DNA: TGTGCCAGCAGTCCCGGGACTAGCGGGACTGAGCAGTTCTTC
D: .; J: TRBJ2-7; V: TRBV12-3/TRBV12-4; size: .; CDR3: CASSAGTFSYEQYF; DNA: TGTGCCAGCAGCGCCGGGACCTTCTCCTACGAGCAGTACTTC
D: .; J: TRBJ2-5; V: TRBV9; size: .; CDR3: CASSVAAAPTGETQYF; DNA: TGTGCCAGCAGCGTAGCGGCGGCACCCACGGGAGAGACCCAGTACTTC
D: TRBD2; J: TRBJ2-1; V: TRBV7-8; size: many; CDR3: CASSPRTSGKGGEQFF; DNA: TGTGCCAGCAGCCCCCGGACTAGCGGGAAGGGTGGTGAGCAGTTCTTC
D: .; J: TRBJ2-7; V: TRBV20-1; size: many; CDR3: CSVGNEQYF; DNA: TGCAGTGTAGGTAACGAGCAGTACTTC
D: .; J: TRBJ2-1; V: TRBV20-1; size: .; CDR3: CSARDVRRGASSYNEQFF; DNA: TGCAGTGCTAGAGACGTAAGGAGGGGAGCCAGCTCCTACAATGAGCAGTTCTTC
D: .; J: TRBJ1-3; V: TRBV6-1; size: .; CDR3: CASRPSRQSSGNTIYF; DNA: TGTGCCAGCAGGCCCAGTCGACAGAGCTCTGGAAACACCATATATTTT
D: .; J: TRBJ2-3; V: TRBV7-9; size: once; CDR3: CASSLAWPFTSVVAQYF; DNA: TGTGCCAGCAGCTTAGCCTGGCCTTTTACGAGCGTAGTGGCGCAGTATTTT
D: TRBD2; J: TRBJ2-1; V: TRBV6-5; size: .; CDR3: CASSYSRLAVYNEQFF; DNA: TGTGCCAGCAGTTACTCTAGACTAGCGGTTTACAATGAGCAGTTCTTC
D: TRBD1; J: TRBJ1-1; V: TRBV28; size: many; CDR3: CASSSGGGGGTEAFF; DNA: TGTGCCAGCAGTTCCGGAGGGGGCGGTGGCACTGAAGCTTTCTTT
D: .; J: TRBJ2-2; V: TRBV20-1; size: .; CDR3: CSATQGGDTGELFF; DNA: TGCAGTGCTACACAGGGAGGTGACACCGGGGAGCTGTTTTTT
D: TRBD2; J: TRBJ2-1; V: TRBV30; size: .; CDR3: CAWQRTSGYNEQFF; DNA: TGTGCCTGGCAGAGGACTAGCGGCTACAATGAGCAGTTCTTC
D: .; J: TRBJ2-5; V: TRBV7-2; size: many; CDR3: CASSLNPETQYF; DNA: TGTGCCAGCAGCTTAAACCCGGAGACCCAGTACTTC
D: TRBD2; J: TRBJ2-7; V: TRBV6-1; size: .; CDR3: CASSQRGTSGGFPYEQYF; DNA: TGTGCCAGCAGTCAGCGCGGGACTAGCGGGGGATTTCCCTACGAGCAGTACTTC
D: .; J: TRBJ1-2; V: TRBV10-3; size: few; CDR3: CAISERPGGGYGYTF; DNA: TGTGCCATCAGCGAGAGACCGGGGGGCGGGTATGGCTACACCTTC
D: .; J: TRBJ1-2; V: TRBV20-1; size: few; CDR3: CSASFQASGYTF; DNA: TGCAGTGCTAGTTTTCAGGCTTCTGGCTACACCTTC
D: TRBD1; J: TRBJ2-7; V: TRBV29-1; size: .; CDR3: CSAEDTSQGETVPNEQYF; DNA: TGCAGCGCTGAAGATACCAGTCAGGGGGAAACTGTACCTAACGAGCAGTACTTC
D: TRBD2; J: TRBJ2-5; V: TRBV7-6; size: .; CDR3: CAGSLESGGDLTQYF; DNA: TGTGCCGGCAGCTTAGAATCGGGAGGGGATCTTACTCAGTACTTC
D: .; J: TRBJ1-2; V: TRBV2; size: many; CDR3: CASTPGLRDDGYTF; DNA: TGTGCCAGCACCCCGGGACTTCGGGACGATGGCTACACCTTC
D: .; J: TRBJ2-7; V: TRBV6-2/TRBV6-3; size: .; CDR3: CASRPGTFYEQYF; DNA: TGTGCCAGCAGGCCCGGGACTTTCTACGAGCAGTACTTC
D: .; J: TRBJ1-1; V: TRBV28; size: many; CDR3: CASSLVRKNTEAFF; DNA: TGTGCCAGCAGTTTAGTGCGGAAGAACACTGAAGCTTTCTTT
D: .; J: TRBJ1-2; V: TRBV27; size: many; CDR3: CASSLSLGDGYGYTF; DNA: TGTGCCAGCAGTTTATCGTTGGGGGATGGCTATGGCTACACCTTC
D: TRBD1; J: TRBJ1-2; V: TRBV7-9; size: few; CDR3: CASSLSAGTVVGYTF; DNA: TGTGCCAGCAGCTTATCCGCAGGGACAGTCGTTGGCTACACCTTC
D: .; J: TRBJ1-5; V: TRBV6-1; size: few; CDR3: CASRPGLTPVNQPQHF; DNA: TGTGCCAGCAGGCCGGGCCTAACCCCCGTCAATCAGCCCCAGCATTTT
D: .; J: TRBJ1-1; V: TRBV29-1; size: .; CDR3: CSVEEGRVLAGNTEAFF; DNA: TGCAGCGTTGAAGAGGGCCGAGTTCTCGCAGGGAACACTGAAGCTTTCTTT
D: .; J: TRBJ2-7; V: TRBV20-1; size: many; CDR3: CSAQGRGTGLYEQYF; DNA: TGCAGTGCCCAGGGGCGGGGGACGGGACTCTACGAGCAGTACTTC
D: TRBD1; J: TRBJ1-5; V: TRBV20-1; size: .; CDR3: CSASLGTDNQPQHF; DNA: TGCAGTGCTAGCTTAGGGACAGACAATCAGCCCCAGCATTTT
D: TRBD1; J: TRBJ1-2; V: TRBV5-1; size: many; CDR3: CASSLAQGGDYGYTF; DNA: TGCGCCAGCAGCTTGGCTCAGGGGGGCGACTATGGCTACACCTTC
D: .; J: TRBJ2-3; V: TRBV5-1; size: few; CDR3: CASSGGVRDPTQYF; DNA: TGCGCCAGCAGCGGTGGGGTGCGTGACCCTACGCAGTATTTT
D: .; J: TRBJ2-1; V: TRBV19; size: .; CDR3: CASKVGTQYNEQFF; DNA: TGTGCCAGTAAGGTCGGAACCCAATACAATGAGCAGTTCTTC
D: .; J: TRBJ1-1; V: TRBV2; size: many; CDR3: CASRYGNRGANTEAFF; DNA: TGTGCCAGTCGCTACGGCAATCGAGGAGCGAACACTGAAGCTTTCTTT
D: .; J: TRBJ2-5; V: TRBV5-4; size: few; CDR3: CASSLAMRFRTQETQYF; DNA: TGTGCCAGCAGCTTGGCCATGAGGTTTCGGACTCAAGAGACCCAGTACTTC
D: .; J: TRBJ1-4; V: TRBV2; size: .; CDR3: CASIKDQVLAQVGEKLFF; DNA: TGTGCCAGCATTAAGGACCAGGTCCTTGCTCAGGTGGGGGAAAAACTGTTTTTT
D: TRBD1; J: TRBJ2-5; V: TRBV7-2; size: .; CDR3: CASSLSREPYRGLETQYF; DNA: TGTGCCAGCAGCTTAAGCAGAGAGCCCTACAGGGGGCTAGAGACCCAGTACTTC
D: .; J: TRBJ2-1; V: TRBV29-1; size: few; CDR3: CSVEDGRLVFSYNEQFF; DNA: TGCAGCGTTGAAGATGGCCGACTAGTTTTTTCCTACAATGAGCAGTTCTTC
D: TRBD1; J: TRBJ1-2; V: TRBV6-1; size: few; CDR3: CASSEIGTGSGGYTF; DNA: TGTGCCAGCAGTGAAATAGGGACAGGGTCGGGCGGCTACACCTTC
D: .; J: TRBJ1-2; V: TRBV11-3; size: few; CDR3: CAGSLGGHLGYTF; DNA: TGTGCCGGCAGCTTAGGGGGACATTTGGGCTACACCTTC
D: TRBD2; J: TRBJ2-1; V: TRBV20-1; size: many; CDR3: CSARRGTSGMYNEQFF; DNA: TGCAGTGCTAGGAGGGGTACTAGCGGGATGTACAATGAGCAGTTCTTC
D: TRBD2; J: TRBJ2-1; V: TRBV28; size: many; CDR3: CASSSAGGRDEQFF; DNA: TGTGCCAGCAGTTCAGCGGGAGGCCGGGATGAGCAGTTCTTC
D: .; J: TRBJ2-1; V: TRBV3-1; size: few; CDR3: CASSQNPGGNEQFF; DNA: TGTGCCAGCAGCCAAAATCCTGGTGGAAATGAGCAGTTCTTC
D: .; J: TRBJ1-5; V: TRBV30; size: .; CDR3: CAGTQSSNQPQHF; DNA: TGTGCCGGAACGCAGTCTAGCAATCAGCCCCAGCATTTT
D: .; J: TRBJ2-5; V: TRBV28; size: many; CDR3: CASNLKRPGTQYF; DNA: TGTGCCAGCAATTTGAAGCGCCCCGGGACCCAGTACTTC
D: .; J: TRBJ1-4; V: TRBV6-1; size: few; CDR3: CASSEAVGANEKLFF; DNA: TGTGCCAGCAGTGAAGCGGTAGGGGCTAATGAAAAACTGTTTTTT
D: TRBD2; J: TRBJ2-1; V: TRBV5-1; size: many; CDR3: CASSLTSGSGNEQFF; DNA: TGCGCCAGCAGCTTGACTAGCGGGAGCGGCAATGAGCAGTTCTTC
D: .; J: TRBJ2-7; V: TRBV7-9; size: many; CDR3: CASSTRYELAHEQYF; DNA: TGTGCCAGCAGCACTAGATACGAACTAGCACACGAGCAGTACTTC
D: .; J: TRBJ2-3; V: TRBV24-1; size: .; CDR3: CATSRESTDTQYF; DNA: TGTGCCACCAGCAGGGAGAGTACAGATACGCAGTATTTT
D: .; J: TRBJ2-2; V: TRBV18; size: .; CDR3: CASSPPIGGTGELFF; DNA: TGTGCCAGCTCACCACCAATTGGGGGCACCGGGGAGCTGTTTTTT
D: .; J: TRBJ2-4; V: TRBV20-1; size: .; CDR3: CSASQGKNIQYF; DNA: TGCAGTGCTAGTCAGGGCAAAAACATTCAGTACTTC
D: .; J: TRBJ1-1; V: TRBV20-1; size: .; CDR3: CSARPVATEAFF; DNA: TGCAGTGCTAGACCCGTTGCCACTGAAGCTTTCTTT
D: .; J: TRBJ2-7; V: TRBV5-1; size: .; CDR3: CASSLEPGYADEQYF; DNA: TGCGCCAGCAGCTTGGAACCGGGGTACGCGGACGAGCAGTACTTC
D: TRBD2; J: TRBJ2-7; V: TRBV7-9; size: many; CDR3: CASSLAGGAYEQYF; DNA: TGTGCCAGCAGCTTAGCGGGAGGGGCCTACGAGCAGTACTTC
D: TRBD2; J: TRBJ2-5; V: TRBV5-1; size: .; CDR3: CASSFSASGADRETQYF; DNA: TGCGCCAGCAGCTTCAGCGCTAGCGGGGCAGATCGGGAGACCCAGTACTTC
D: .; J: TRBJ2-3; V: TRBV5-1; size: many; CDR3: CASSLGQLTDTQYF; DNA: TGCGCCAGCAGCCTCGGACAGCTCACAGATACGCAGTATTTT
D: .; J: TRBJ2-7; V: TRBV5-1; size: few; CDR3: CASSLADPPYEQYF; DNA: TGCGCCAGCAGCCTAGCCGACCCGCCCTACGAGCAGTACTTC